Here is one T cell receptor beta chain with its context. The sample originates from a study of PD-L1 blockade in urothelial cancer. TCRdb's copy holds only in-frame clones and misses some; the assay was immunoSEQ multiplex PCR. The sample lists 35,000 to 40,000 clones; roughly 82% were seen once. There are 16 residues in the CDR3. V shed 5 bases and J shed 0 bases, with 14 bases lying between them. Germline V gene data show CDR1 as SEHNR and CDR2 as FQNEAQ (reference sequence). This sequence originates from a man in his 70s with urothelial cancer. Sequences were derived from PBMCs, sampled around atezolizumab (anti-PD-L1) treatment. This chain connects TRBV7-9 to TRBJ1-3; D unresolved. This chain's CDR3 is CASSVGSPYSGNTIYF. The CDR3 DNA follows: TGTGCCAGCAGCGTGGGCAGTCCTTACTCTGGAAACACCATATATTTT. The whole variable domain, remainder taken from reference TRBV7-9 and TRBJ1-3, is DTGVSQNPRHKITKRGQNVTFRCDPISEHNRLYWYRQTLGQGPEFLTYFQNEAQLEKSRLLSDRFSAERPKGSFSTLEIQRTEQGDSAMYLCASSVGSPYSGNTIYFGEGSWLTVV.